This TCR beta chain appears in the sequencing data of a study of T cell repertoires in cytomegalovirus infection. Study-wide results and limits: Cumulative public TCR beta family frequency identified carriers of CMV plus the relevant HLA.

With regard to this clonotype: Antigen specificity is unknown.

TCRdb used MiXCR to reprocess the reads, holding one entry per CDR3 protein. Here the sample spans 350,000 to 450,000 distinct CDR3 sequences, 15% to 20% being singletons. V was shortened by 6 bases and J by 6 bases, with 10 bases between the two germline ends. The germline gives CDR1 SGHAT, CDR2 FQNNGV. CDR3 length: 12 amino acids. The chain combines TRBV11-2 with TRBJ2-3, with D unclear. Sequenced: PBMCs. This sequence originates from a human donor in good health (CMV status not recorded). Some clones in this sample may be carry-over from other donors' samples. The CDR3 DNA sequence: TGTGCCAGCAGATCCCCCGGGGATACGCAGTATTTT. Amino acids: CASRSPGDTQYF.